This T cell receptor (beta chain) was captured in a study of blood T cell repertoires in COVID-19. Study information: T cells, B-cell-depleted T cells, or PBMCs provided the cDNA or gDNA that served as material.

TCRdb's table, derived via immunoSEQ multiplex PCR, lists solely in-frame clones and lacks some. Of about 240,000 clones listed, more than 70% were seen once; the top ten hold roughly an eighth. V shed 6 bases, J shed 5 bases, and the junction held 18 bases outside the gene matches. Germline loops: CDR1 SQVTM, CDR2 ANQGSEA. The CDR3 has 16 residues. The J gene is TRBJ2-7, the V gene TRBV29-1; 8 nucleotides match TRBD2. This clonotype was obtained from a man older than 75 with acute or convalescent COVID-19. The specimen was peripheral blood. CDR3: CSVSTGRTGGNHEQYF. The CDR3 DNA reads as TGCAGCGTCTCTACAGGGCGGACGGGAGGGAACCACGAGCAGTACTTC.